The 21 T cell receptor beta chains in this list originate from one sample, sequenced in a study of CD8 T cells in cerebrospinal fluid in Alzheimer's disease. TCRdb re-called the 10x single-cell sequencing reads, yielding one record per CDR3 amino acid sequence without DNA. This sample contains fewer than 1,400 distinct CDR3 sequences. The sequenced sample was cerebrospinal fluid. The origin of the receptors is a human donor with mild cognitive impairment.

This clonotype is labeled medium-sized (0.01 to 0.1%) based on frequency. The chain recombines TRBV28 with TRBJ2-3; TCRdb's D gene call, TRBD2, goes unchecked for lack of DNA. Germline loops: CDR1 MDHEN, CDR2 SYDVKM. CDR3 size: 14 residues. This chain's CDR3 is CASTSPHSTDTQYF.

Measured by frequency, this clonotype is medium-sized. The genes are TRBV6-2 or TRBV6-3 and TRBJ2-7. The CDR3 spans 14 residues. The V gene's germline CDR1 is MNHEY and CDR2 SVGEGT. The CDR3 loop is CASSYLLLLYEQYF.

By frequency, this clonotype is large. This rearrangement joins TRBV18 to TRBJ1-2. Germline V lookup: CDR1 KGHSH, CDR2 LQKENI. The CDR3 is 13 amino acids. CDR3 sequence reads: CASSPTENYGYTF.

Measured by frequency, this clonotype is medium-sized. V gene TRBV5-1 combines with J gene TRBJ2-1. The germline CDR1 and CDR2 sequences are SGHRS and YFSETQ. This CDR3 contains 13 residues. This chain's CDR3 is CACRWEPSDEQFF.

This clonotype is classed as large (0.1 to 1%) by frequency. CDR3 sequence: CASSSETTGKNSYEQYF. V is TRBV5-6 and J is TRBJ2-7; the D call of TRBD1 rests on TCRdb alone, since no DNA is present to check it. This CDR3 comprises 17 residues. Germline assignment: CDR1 SGHDT and CDR2 YYEEEE.

The CDR3 sequence is CASSLKQGGIDYGYTF. The rearrangement joins TRBV5-1 to TRBJ1-2; TCRdb reports TRBD1, a call that lacks DNA to check it against. Germline CDR1 reads SGHRS; CDR2 reads YFSETQ. CDR3 length: 16 residues.

Measured by frequency, this clonotype is large. The rearrangement uses TRBV20-1 and TRBJ2-7. Germline loops: CDR1 DFQATT, CDR2 SNEGSKA (reference sequence). The CDR3 is 14 residues long. This CDR3 is CSAGKGQGPYEQYF.

Judged by frequency, this clonotype is medium-sized. V usage is TRBV5-1 and J usage is TRBJ2-6; TCRdb's D call of TRBD1 is untestable without DNA. The CDR3 has 15 amino acids. Germline values: CDR1 SGHRS, CDR2 YFSETQ. This CDR3 reads CASSLVGDGANVLTF.

The gene calls are TRBV5-6 and TRBJ2-7; with no DNA, the TCRdb D assignment of TRBD1 cannot be verified. Per the germline V gene, CDR1 is SGHDT and CDR2 is YYEEEE. This CDR3 region has 14 residues. This CDR3 reads CASSAAGTVYEQYF.

Considering frequency, this clonotype is medium-sized. The genes are TRBV10-3 and TRBJ2-1. The CDR3 is 15 amino acids. Germline CDR1 reads ENHRY; CDR2 reads SYGVKD. The CDR3 protein is CAISESGGSYNEQFF.

This clonotype ranks as large in terms of frequency. This chain links TRBV3-1 with TRBJ2-5; the D gene TCRdb calls, TRBD1, cannot be checked with no DNA. Per the germline V gene, CDR1 is LGHDT and CDR2 is YNNKEL (reference sequence). The length of the CDR3 is 13 residues. CDR3 protein: CASRQGQRETQYF.

Judged by frequency, this clonotype is large. The gene calls are TRBV7-3 and TRBJ1-1. CDR3 length: 13 amino acids. Germline assignment: CDR1 SGHTA and CDR2 FQGTGA. CDR3 sequence reads: CASSLTGNTEAFF.

This clonotype is labeled medium-sized based on frequency. The rearrangement joins TRBV5-4 to TRBJ2-2; TCRdb's D gene call, TRBD1, goes unchecked for lack of DNA. CDR1 is SGHNT, CDR2 YYREEE, per germline (reference sequence). CDR3 length: 14 amino acids. The CDR3 sequence: CASSLTGNTGELFF. Full variable domain (outside the CDR3, taken from reference TRBV5-4 and TRBJ2-2): ETGVTQSPTHLIKTRGQQVTLRCSSQSGHNTVSWYQQALGQGPQFIFQYYREEENGRGNFPPRFSGLQFPNYSSELNVNALELDDSALYLCASSLTGNTGELFFGEGSRLTVL.

This clonotype is identified as medium-sized from frequency. The V and J genes are TRBV3-1 and TRBJ2-1; the TCRdb D gene call, TRBD1, has no DNA to confirm it. The CDR3 contains 16 residues. Looked up from germline, CDR1 is LGHDT and CDR2 is YNNKEL (reference sequence). CDR3 protein: CASSLSGTGGPNEQFF.

Considering frequency, this clonotype is medium-sized (0.01 to 0.1%). The J gene is TRBJ2-1, the V gene TRBV5-4; the TCRdb D gene call, TRBD2, has no DNA to confirm it. Germline V CDR1 and CDR2: SGHNT, YYREEE (reference sequence). CDR3 length: 15 amino acids. The CDR3: CASSSTSARINEQFF.

Considering frequency, this clonotype is medium-sized (0.01 to 0.1%). This chain uses TRBV4-3 with TRBJ1-1; the TCRdb D gene call, TRBD1, has no DNA to confirm it. From germline, CDR1 is LGHNA and CDR2 YSLEER. This CDR3 is 14 amino acids long. CDR3 sequence: CASSQGQGDTEAFF.

This clonotype counts as large by frequency. The chain has TRBV28 and TRBJ2-5. Germline V gene sequence: CDR1 MDHEN, CDR2 SYDVKM. There are 13 residues in the CDR3. The CDR3 sequence is CASSHRWVATQYF.

This clonotype is labeled medium-sized based on frequency. The chain is built from TRBV10-2 and TRBJ1-4; TCRdb selects TRBD1, and the lack of DNA leaves this call unchecked. This CDR3 comprises 14 residues. Germline CDR1 WSHSY, CDR2 SAAADI. CDR3: CASSTGGANEKLFF.

Judged by frequency, this clonotype is large. The V gene is TRBV5-4, the J gene TRBJ1-3; lacking DNA, the TRBD1 call made by TCRdb goes unchecked. This CDR3 is built from 15 residues. Germline CDR1 SGHNT, CDR2 YYREEE (reference sequence). The CDR3 loop reads CASSVQGSSGNTIYF.

By frequency, this clonotype registers medium-sized. The chain recombines TRBV7-2 with TRBJ2-2; TCRdb designates TRBD2, a call that cannot be tested without DNA. CDR1 is SGHTA and CDR2 is FQGNSA in the germline V gene. The CDR3 spans 16 residues. CDR3 region: CASSLAAGTSTGELFF. The full variable domain, rest sourced from reference TRBV7-2 and TRBJ2-2, is GAGVSQSPSNKVTEKGKDVELRCDPISGHTALYWYRQSLGQGLEFLIYFQGNSAPDKSGLPSDRFSAERTGGSVSTLTIQRTQQEDSAVYLCASSLAAGTSTGELFFGEGSRLTVL.

This clonotype is large by frequency. This chain uses TRBV7-2 with TRBJ2-4; TCRdb designates TRBD2, a call that cannot be tested without DNA. Germline CDR1 reads SGHTA; CDR2 reads FQGNSA. This CDR3 comprises 14 residues. CDR3 sequence reads: CASSLFGLEGIQYF.